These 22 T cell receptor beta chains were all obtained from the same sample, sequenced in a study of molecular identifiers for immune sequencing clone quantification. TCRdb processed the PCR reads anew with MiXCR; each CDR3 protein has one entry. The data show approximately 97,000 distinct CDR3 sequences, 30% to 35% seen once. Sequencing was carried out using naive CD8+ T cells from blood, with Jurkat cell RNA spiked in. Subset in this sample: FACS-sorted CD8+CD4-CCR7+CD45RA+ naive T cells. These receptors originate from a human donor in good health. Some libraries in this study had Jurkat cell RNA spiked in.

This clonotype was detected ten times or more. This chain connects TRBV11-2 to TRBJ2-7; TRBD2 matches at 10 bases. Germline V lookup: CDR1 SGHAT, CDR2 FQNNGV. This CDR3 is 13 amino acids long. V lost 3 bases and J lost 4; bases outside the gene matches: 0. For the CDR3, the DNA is TGTGCCAGCAGCTTGGGACTAGCGTACGAGCAGTACTTC. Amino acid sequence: CASSLGLAYEQYF.

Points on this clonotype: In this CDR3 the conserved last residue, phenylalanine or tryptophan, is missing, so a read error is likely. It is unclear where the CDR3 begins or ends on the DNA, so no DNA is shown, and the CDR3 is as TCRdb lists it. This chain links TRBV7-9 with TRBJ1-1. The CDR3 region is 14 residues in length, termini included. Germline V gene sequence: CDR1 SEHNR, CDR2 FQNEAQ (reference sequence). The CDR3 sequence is CASSPPGRGTEAII.

CDR3 amino acids: CASSSSGSQGDTQYF. In DNA, the CDR3 is TGTGCCAGCAGTTCTAGCGGGAGTCAGGGAGATACGCAGTATTTT. This rearrangement joins TRBV7-2 to TRBJ2-3; 10 nucleotides line up with TRBD2. Germline V gene data show CDR1 as SGHTA and CDR2 as FQGNSA. The CDR3 is made up of 15 amino acids. Trimming at V came to 6 bases and at J to 5 bases, leaving 8 bases not matched to a gene. Supplemented by reference TRBV7-2 and TRBJ2-3, the full variable domain reads GAGVSQSPSNKVTEKGKDVELRCDPISGHTALYWYRQSLGQGLEFLIYFQGNSAPDKSGLPSDRFSAERTGGSVSTLTIQRTQQEDSAVYLCASSSSGSQGDTQYFGPGTRLTVL.

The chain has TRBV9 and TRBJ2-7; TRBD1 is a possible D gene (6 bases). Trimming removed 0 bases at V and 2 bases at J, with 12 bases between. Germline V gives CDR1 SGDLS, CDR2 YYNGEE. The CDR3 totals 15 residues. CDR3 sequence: CASSVGNRDPYEQYF. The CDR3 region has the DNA TGTGCCAGCAGCGTAGGGAACAGGGACCCCTACGAGCAGTACTTC.

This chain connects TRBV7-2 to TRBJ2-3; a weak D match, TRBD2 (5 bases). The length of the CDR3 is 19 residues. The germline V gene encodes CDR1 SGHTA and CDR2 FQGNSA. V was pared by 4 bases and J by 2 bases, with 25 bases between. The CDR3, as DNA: TGTGCCAGCAGCTACCACCCTACTTTCGACGGAGGCAACACAGATACGCAGTATTTT. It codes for CASSYHPTFDGGNTDTQYF.

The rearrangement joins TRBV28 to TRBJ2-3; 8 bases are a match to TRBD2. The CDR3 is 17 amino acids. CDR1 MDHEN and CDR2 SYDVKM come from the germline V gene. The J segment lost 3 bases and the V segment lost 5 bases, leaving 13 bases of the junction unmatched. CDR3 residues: CASSPHAQLAATDTQYF. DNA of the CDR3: TGTGCCAGCAGTCCACACGCCCAACTAGCGGCGACAGATACGCAGTATTTT.

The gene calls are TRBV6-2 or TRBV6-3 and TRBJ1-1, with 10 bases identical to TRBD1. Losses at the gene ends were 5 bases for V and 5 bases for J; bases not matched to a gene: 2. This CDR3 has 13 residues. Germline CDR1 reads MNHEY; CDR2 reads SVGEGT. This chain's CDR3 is CASSDRGRTEAFF. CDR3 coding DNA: TGTGCCAGCAGTGACAGGGGGCGGACTGAAGCTTTCTTT.

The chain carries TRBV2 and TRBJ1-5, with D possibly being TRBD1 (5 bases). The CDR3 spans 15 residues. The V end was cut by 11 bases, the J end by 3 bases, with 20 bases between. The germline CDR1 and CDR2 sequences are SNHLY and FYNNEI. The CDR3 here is CAGTAESGINQPQHF. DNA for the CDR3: TGTGCCGGCACCGCAGAGTCAGGGATCAATCAGCCCCAGCATTTT.

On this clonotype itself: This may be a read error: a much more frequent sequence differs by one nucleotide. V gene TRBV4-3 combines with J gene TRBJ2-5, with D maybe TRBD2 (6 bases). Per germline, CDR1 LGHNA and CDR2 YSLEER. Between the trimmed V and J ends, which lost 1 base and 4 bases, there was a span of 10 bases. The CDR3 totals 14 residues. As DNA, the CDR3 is TGCGCCAGCAGCCAAGGGGCGGGGCGAGAGACCCAGTACTTC. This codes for CASSQGAGRETQYF.

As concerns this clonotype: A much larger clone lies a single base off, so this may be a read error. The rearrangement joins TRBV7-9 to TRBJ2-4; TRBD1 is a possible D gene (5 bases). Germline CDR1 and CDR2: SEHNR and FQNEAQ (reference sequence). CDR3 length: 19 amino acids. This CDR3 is CASCFPPTPTDLAKNIQYF. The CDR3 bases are TGTGCCAGCTGCTTTCCCCCAACTCCGACAGATCTAGCCAAAAACATTCAGTACTTC.

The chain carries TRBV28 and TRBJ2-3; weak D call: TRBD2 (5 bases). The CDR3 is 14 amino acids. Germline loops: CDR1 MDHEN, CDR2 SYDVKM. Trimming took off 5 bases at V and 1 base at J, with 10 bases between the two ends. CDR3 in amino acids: CASSPSMGTDTQYF. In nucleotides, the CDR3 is TGTGCCAGCAGTCCTAGCATGGGCACAGATACGCAGTATTTT.

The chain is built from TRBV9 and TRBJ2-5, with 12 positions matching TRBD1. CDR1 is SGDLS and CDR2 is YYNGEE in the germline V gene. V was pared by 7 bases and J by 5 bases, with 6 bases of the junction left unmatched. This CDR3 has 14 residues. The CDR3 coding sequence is TGTGCCAGCGGGACAGGGGGCGATTCGGAGACCCAGTACTTC. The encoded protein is CASGTGGDSETQYF.

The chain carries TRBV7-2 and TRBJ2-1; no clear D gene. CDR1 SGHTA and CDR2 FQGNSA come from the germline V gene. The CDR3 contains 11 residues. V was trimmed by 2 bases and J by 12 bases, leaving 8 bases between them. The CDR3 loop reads CASSLSKGQFF. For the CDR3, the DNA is TGTGCCAGCAGCTTATCAAAAGGGCAGTTCTTC.

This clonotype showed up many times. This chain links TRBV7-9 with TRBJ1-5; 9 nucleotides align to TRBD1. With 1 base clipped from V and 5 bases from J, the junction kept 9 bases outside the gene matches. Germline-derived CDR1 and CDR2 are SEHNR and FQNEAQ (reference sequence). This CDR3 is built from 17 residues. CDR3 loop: CASSLVSLTGGHQPQHF. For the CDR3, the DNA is TGTGCCAGCAGCTTAGTTTCCCTTACAGGGGGCCATCAGCCCCAGCATTTT. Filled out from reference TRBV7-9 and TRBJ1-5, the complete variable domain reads DTGVSQNPRHKITKRGQNVTFRCDPISEHNRLYWYRQTLGQGPEFLTYFQNEAQLEKSRLLSDRFSAERPKGSFSTLEIQRTEQGDSAMYLCASSLVSLTGGHQPQHFGDGTRLSIL.

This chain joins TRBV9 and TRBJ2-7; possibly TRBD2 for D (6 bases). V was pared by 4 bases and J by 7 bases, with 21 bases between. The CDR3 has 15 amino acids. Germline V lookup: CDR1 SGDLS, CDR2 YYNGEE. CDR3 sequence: CASSKAGREFEEQYF. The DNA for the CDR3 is TGTGCCAGCAGCAAAGCGGGCAGGGAGTTTGAGGAGCAGTACTTC.

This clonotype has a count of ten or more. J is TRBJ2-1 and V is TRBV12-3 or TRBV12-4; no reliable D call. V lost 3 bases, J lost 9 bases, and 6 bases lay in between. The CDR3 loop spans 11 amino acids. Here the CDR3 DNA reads TGTGCCAGCAGTTTGGGCGGTGAGCAGTTCTTC. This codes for CASSLGGEQFF.

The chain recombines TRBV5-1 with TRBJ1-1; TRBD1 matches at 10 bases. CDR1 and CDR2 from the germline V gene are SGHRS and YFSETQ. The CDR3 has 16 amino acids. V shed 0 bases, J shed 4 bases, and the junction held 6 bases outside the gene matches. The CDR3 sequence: CASSLESWTGGTEAFF. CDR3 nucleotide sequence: TGCGCCAGCAGCTTGGAGTCCTGGACAGGGGGCACTGAAGCTTTCTTT.

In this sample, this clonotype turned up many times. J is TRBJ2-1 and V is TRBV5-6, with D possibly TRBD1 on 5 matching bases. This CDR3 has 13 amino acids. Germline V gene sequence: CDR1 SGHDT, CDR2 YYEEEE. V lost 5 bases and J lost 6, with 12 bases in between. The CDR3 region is CASSQGLGNEQFF. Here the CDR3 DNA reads TGTGCCAGCAGTCAGGGCCTAGGCAATGAGCAGTTCTTC.

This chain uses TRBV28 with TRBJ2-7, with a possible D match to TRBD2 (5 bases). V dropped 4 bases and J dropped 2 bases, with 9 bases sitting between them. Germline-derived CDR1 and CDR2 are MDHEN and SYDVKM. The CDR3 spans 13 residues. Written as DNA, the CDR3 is TGTGCCAGCAGTTGCGGGCAGCCCTACGAGCAGTACTTC. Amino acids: CASSCGQPYEQYF. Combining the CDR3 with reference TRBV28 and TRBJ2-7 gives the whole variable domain DVKVTQSSRYLVKRTGEKVFLECVQDMDHENMFWYRQDPGLGLRLIYFSYDVKMKEKGDIPEGYSVSREKKERFSLILESASTNQTSMYLCASSCGQPYEQYFGPGTRLTVT.

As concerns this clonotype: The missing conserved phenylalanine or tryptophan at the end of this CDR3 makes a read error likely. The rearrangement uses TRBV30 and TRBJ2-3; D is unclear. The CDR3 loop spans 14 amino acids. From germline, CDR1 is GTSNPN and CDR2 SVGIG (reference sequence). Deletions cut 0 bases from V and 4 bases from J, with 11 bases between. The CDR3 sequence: CAWSVSWDADTQYL. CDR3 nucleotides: TGTGCCTGGAGTGTATCGTGGGATGCAGATACGCAGTATTTA.

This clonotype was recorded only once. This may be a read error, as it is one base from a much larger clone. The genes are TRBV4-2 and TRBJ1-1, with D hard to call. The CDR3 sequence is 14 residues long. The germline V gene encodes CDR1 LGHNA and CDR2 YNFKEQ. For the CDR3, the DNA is TGTGCCAGCAGCCAAGAAGCAGCGAACACTGAAGCTATCTTT. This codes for CASSQEAANTEAIF.

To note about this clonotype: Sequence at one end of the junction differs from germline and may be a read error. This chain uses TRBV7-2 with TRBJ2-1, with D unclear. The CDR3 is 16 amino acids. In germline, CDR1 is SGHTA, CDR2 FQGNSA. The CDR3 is CASSLALSSSYNERFF. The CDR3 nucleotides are TGTGCCAGCAGCTTAGCCTTGTCATCCTCCTACAATGAGCGGTTCTTC.